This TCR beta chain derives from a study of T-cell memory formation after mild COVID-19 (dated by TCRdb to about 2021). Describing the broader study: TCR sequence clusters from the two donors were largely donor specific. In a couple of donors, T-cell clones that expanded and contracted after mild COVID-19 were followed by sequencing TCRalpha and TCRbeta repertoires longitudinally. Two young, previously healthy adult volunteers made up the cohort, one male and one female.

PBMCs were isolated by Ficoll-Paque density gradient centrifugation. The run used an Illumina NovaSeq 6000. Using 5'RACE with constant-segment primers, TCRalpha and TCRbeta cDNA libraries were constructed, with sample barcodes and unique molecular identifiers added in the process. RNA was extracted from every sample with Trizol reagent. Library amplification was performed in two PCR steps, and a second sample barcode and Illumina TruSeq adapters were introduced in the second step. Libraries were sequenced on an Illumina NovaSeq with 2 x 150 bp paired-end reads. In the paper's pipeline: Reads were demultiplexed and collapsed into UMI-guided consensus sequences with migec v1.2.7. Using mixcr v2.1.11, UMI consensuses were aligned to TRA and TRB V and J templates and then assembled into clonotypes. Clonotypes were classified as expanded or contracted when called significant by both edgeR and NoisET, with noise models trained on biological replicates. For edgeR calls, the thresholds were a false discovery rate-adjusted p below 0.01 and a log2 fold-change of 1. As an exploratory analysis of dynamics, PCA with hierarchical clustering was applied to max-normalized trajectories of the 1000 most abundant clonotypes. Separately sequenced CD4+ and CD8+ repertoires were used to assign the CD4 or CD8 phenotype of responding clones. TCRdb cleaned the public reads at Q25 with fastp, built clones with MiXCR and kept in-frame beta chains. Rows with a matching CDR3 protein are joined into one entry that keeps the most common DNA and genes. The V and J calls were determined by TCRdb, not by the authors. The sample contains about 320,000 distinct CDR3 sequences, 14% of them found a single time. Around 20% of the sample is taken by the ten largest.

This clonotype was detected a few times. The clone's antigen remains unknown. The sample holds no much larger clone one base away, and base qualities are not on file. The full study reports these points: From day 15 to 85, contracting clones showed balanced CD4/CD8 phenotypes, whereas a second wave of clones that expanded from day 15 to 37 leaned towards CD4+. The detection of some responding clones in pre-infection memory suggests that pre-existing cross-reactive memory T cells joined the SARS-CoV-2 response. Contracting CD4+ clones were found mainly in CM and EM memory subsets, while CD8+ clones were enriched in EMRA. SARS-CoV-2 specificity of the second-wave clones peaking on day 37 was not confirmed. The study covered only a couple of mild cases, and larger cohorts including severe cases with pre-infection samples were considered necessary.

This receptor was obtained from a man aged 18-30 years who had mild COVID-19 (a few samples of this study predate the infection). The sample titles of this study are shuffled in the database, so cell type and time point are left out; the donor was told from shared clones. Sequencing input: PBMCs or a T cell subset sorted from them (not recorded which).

The DNA sequence reads TGCAGTGCTAGAGATAGTATCGGTCGGGAGACCCAGTACTTC. It encodes CSARDSIGRETQYF. The sequence links TRBV20-1 to TRBJ2-5, with the D gene too uncertain to name. The germline V gene (reference sequence) specifies DFQATT as CDR1 and SNEGSKA as CDR2. Cut back by 0 bases and 5 bases, the V and J ends lie 13 bases apart. The CDR3 sequence holds 14 residues, the cysteine and phenylalanine included. Only CDR3 DNA remains: 42 bases, in frame from the first base.